This TCR beta chain comes out of a study of T-cell reconstitution after alpha-beta-depleted transplantation in children. This clonotype was seen many times. The V and J ends lost 5 bases and 4 bases respectively, with 6 bases between them. The CDR3 length is 12 residues. Germline V gene lookup returns CDR1 ENHRY and CDR2 SYGVKD. Library preparation (for TCRbeta) was performed with unique molecular identifiers. TCRdb independently ran MiXCR on the PCR reads; one entry per CDR3 protein. The sample lists some 490,000 distinct CDR3 sequences, approximately 12% seen once, with about 5.4% in the top ten. This chain uses TRBV10-3 with TRBJ2-4, with unresolved D. The sample was PBMCs from the stem cell graft donor, taken from the stem cell graft. This TCR derives from a human donor who donated a stem cell graft to a child with combined immunodeficiency. The CDR3 sequence: CAISPEKNIQYF. In DNA, the CDR3 is TGTGCCATCAGTCCGGAGAAAAACATTCAGTACTTC.